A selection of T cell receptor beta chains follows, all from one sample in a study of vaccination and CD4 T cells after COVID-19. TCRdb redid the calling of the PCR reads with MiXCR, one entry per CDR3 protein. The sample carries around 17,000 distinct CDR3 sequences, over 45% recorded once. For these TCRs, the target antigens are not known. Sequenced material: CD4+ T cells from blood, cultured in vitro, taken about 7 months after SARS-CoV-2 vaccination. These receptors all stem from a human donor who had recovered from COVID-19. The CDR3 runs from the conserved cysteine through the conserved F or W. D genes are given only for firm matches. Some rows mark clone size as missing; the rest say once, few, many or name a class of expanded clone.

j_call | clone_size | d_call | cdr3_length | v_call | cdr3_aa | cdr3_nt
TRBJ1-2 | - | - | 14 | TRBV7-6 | CASSLTDGNYGYTF | TGTGCCAGCAGCTTAACGGACGGTAACTATGGCTACACCTTC
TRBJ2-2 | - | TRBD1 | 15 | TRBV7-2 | CASSFQTGYNGELFF | TGTGCCAGCAGCTTTCAGACAGGGTACAACGGGGAGCTGTTTTTT
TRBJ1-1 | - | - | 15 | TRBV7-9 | CASSLGDGFSTEAFF | TGTGCCAGCAGCTTAGGGGACGGCTTTTCCACTGAAGCTTTCTTT
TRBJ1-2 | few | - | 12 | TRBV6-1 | CASAPSNYGYTF | TGTGCCAGCGCACCAAGTAACTATGGCTACACCTTC
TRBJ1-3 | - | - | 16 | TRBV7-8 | CASSLVGHPRGNTIYF | TGTGCCAGCAGCTTAGTTGGGCACCCGAGAGGAAACACCATATATTTT
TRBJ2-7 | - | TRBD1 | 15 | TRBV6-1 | CASSDRDRVNDEQYF | TGTGCCAGCAGTGACCGGGACAGGGTAAACGACGAGCAGTACTTC
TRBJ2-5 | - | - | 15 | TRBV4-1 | CASSQDATEQETQYF | TGCGCCAGCAGCCAAGATGCGACGGAACAAGAGACCCAGTACTTC
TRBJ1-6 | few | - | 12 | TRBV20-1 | CSARRGNSPLHF | TGCAGTGCTAGACGGGGCAATTCACCCCTCCACTTT
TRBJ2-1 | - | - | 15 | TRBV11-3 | CASSLGQGSYNEQFF | TGTGCCAGCAGCTTAGGGCAGGGGTCCTACAATGAGCAGTTCTTC
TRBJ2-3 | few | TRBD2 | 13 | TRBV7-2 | CAARASGPDTQYF | TGTGCCGCCAGGGCTAGCGGACCAGATACGCAGTATTTT
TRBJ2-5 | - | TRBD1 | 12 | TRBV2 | CASNRQGETQYF | TGTGCCAGCAACAGACAGGGAGAGACCCAGTACTTC
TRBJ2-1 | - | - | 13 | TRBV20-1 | CSASGSSYNEQFF | TGCAGTGCTAGCGGGAGCTCCTACAATGAGCAGTTCTTC
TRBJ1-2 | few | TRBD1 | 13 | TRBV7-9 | CASSPSQGGGYTF | TGTGCCAGCAGCCCCTCCCAGGGGGGGGGCTACACCTTC
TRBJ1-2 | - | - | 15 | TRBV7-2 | CASSLVVASPYGYTF | TGTGCCAGCAGCTTAGTGGTGGCAAGCCCCTATGGCTACACCTTC
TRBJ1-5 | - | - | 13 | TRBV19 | CASRTQRNQPQHF | TGTGCCAGTAGAACACAGCGCAATCAGCCCCAGCATTTT
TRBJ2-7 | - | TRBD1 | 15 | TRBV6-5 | CASSWGQALSYEQYF | TGTGCCAGCAGTTGGGGACAGGCCCTCTCCTACGAGCAGTACTTC
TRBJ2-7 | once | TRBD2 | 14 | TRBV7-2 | CASSLPMGLAGQYF | TGTGCCAGCAGCTTACCTATGGGACTAGCGGGGCAGTACTTC
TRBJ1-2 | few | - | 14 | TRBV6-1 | CATSGHGRTYGYTF | TGTGCCACCTCCGGACATGGGAGGACCTATGGCTACACCTTC
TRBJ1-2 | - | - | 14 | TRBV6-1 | CASNRRFSVYGYTF | TGTGCCAGCAACAGACGGTTTTCGGTCTATGGCTACACCTTC
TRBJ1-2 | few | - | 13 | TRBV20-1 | CSASDAVGDGYTF | TGCAGTGCTTCGGACGCGGTAGGGGATGGCTACACCTTC
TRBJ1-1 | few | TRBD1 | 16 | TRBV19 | CASSTIKRGRDTEAFF | TGTGCCAGTAGTACAATCAAAAGGGGGCGGGACACTGAAGCTTTCTTT
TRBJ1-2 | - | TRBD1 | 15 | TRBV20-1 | CSARGGGGALQSYTF | TGCAGTGCTAGAGGTGGAGGGGGCGCATTACAAAGCTACACCTTC
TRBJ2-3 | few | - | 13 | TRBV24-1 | CATGPLLRDTQYF | TGTGCCACGGGGCCACTCCTCAGGGATACGCAGTATTTT
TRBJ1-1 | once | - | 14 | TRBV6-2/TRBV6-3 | CASSYDPRASEAFF | TGTGCCAGCAGTTACGACCCACGCGCTTCTGAAGCTTTCTTT
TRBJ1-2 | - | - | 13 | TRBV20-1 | CSASLRLDYGYTF | TGCAGTGCTAGTCTTCGACTTGACTATGGCTACACCTTC
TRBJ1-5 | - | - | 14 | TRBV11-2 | CASSLTGPRQPQHF | TGTGCCAGCAGCTTAACGGGGCCTCGACAGCCCCAGCATTTT